The present T cell receptor (beta chain) was sequenced within a study of early T cells in non-severe SARS-CoV-2 infection. As for the study in general: The chains were unpaired, and the sequenced material was bulk RNA from unsorted whole blood. General study results and limits: VDJdb-based matching was biased toward anti-spike CD8 responses and missed private and CD4 specificities.

J lost 1 base, V lost 0 bases, and 8 bases had no gene match. Looked up from germline, CDR1 is SGHTS and CDR2 is YDEGEE. The CDR3 sequence is 18 residues long. Separate cDNA molecules each had unique molecular identifiers attached to them. TCRdb called the 5' RACE reads again in MiXCR, with one record for every CDR3 protein. The profile shows 55,000 to 65,000 distinct CDR3 sequences, under 15% of them singletons. This clonotype has at least ten counts. Its target is unknown. This receptor was obtained from an adult who was a healthcare worker with PCR-confirmed SARS-CoV-2 infection or an uninfected control (not recorded which). Material for sequencing was whole blood. The chain uses TRBV5-8 and TRBJ2-1, with 9 nucleotides matching TRBD2. The CDR3 nucleotides are TGTGCCAGCAGCTTGGACAGCGGGGGGTTCAGGTCCTACAATGAGCAGTTCTTC. This sequence encodes CASSLDSGGFRSYNEQFF.